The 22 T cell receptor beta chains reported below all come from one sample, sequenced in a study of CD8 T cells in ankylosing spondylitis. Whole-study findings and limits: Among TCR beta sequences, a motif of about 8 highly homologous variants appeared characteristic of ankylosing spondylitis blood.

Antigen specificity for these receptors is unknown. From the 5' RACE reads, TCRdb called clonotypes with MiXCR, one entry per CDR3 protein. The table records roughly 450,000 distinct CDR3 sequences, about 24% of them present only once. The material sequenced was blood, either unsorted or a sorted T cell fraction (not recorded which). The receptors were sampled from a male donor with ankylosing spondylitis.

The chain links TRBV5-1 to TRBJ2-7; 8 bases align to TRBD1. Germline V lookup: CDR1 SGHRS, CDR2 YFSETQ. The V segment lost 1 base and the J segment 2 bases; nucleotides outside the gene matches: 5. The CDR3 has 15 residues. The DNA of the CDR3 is TGCGCCAGCAGCTTGACAGGGGGACCTACCTACGAGCAGTACGTC. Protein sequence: CASSLTGGPTYEQYV.

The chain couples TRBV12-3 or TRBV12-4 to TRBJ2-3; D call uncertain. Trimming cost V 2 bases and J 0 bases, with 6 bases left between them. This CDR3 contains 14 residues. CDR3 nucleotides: TGTGCCAGCAGTTTAAGGGTGAGCACAGATACGCAGTATTTT. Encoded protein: CASSLRVSTDTQYF.

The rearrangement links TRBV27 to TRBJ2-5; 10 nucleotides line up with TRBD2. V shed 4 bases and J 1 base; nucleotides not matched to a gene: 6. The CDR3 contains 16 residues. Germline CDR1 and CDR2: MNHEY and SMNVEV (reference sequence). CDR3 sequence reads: CASSSQREGLQETQYF. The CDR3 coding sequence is TGTGCCAGCAGTTCCCAGCGGGAGGGCCTCCAAGAGACCCAGTACTTC.

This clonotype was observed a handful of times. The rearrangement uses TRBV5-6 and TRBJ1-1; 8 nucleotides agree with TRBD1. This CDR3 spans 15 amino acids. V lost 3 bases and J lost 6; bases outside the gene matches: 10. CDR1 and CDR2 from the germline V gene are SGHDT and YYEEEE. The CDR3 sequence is CASSSHQGAQPEAFF. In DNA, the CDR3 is TGTGCCAGCAGCTCTCATCAGGGGGCGCAGCCTGAAGCTTTCTTT.

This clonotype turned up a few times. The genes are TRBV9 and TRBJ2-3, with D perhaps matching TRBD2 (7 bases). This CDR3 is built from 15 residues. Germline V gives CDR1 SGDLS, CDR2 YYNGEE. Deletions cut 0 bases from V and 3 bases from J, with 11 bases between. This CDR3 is CASSVEGGATDTQYF. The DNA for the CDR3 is TGTGCCAGCAGCGTAGAAGGGGGGGCAACAGATACGCAGTATTTT.

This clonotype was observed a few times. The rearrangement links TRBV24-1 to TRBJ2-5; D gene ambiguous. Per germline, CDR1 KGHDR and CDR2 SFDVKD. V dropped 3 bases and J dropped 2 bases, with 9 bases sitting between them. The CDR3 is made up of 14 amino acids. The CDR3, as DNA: TGTGCCACCAGTGATCCGGACGGACAAGAGACCCAGTACTTC. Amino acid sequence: CATSDPDGQETQYF.

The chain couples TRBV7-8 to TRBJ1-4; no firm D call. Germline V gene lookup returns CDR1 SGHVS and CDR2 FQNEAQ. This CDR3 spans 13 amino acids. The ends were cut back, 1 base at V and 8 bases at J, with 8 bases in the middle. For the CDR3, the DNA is TGTGCCAGCAGCTTAGGAGAGAACGAAAAACTGTTTTTT. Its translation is CASSLGENEKLFF.

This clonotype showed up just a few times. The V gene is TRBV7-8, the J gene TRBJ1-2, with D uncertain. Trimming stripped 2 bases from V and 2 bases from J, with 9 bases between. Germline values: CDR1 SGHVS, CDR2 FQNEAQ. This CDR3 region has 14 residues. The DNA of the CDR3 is TGTGCCAGCAGCTTAAACCCTTCCAACTATGGCTACACCTTC. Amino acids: CASSLNPSNYGYTF.

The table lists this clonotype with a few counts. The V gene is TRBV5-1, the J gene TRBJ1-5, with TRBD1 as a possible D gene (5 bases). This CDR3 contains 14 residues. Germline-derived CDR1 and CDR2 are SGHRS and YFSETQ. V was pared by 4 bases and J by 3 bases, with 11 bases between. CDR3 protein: CASSLGGINQPQHF. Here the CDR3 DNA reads TGCGCCAGCAGCCTCGGGGGGATCAATCAGCCCCAGCATTTT.

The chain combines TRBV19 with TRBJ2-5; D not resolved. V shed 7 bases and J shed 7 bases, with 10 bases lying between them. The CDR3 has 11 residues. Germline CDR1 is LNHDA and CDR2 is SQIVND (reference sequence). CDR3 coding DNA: TGTGCCAGTACCGACCGCTCGACCCAGTACTTC. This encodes CASTDRSTQYF.

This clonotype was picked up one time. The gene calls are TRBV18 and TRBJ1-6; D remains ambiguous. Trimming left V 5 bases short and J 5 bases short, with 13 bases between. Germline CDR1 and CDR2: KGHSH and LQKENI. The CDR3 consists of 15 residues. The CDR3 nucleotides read TGTGCCAGCTCAGCGGACCGAGGGAATAATTCACCCCTCCACTTT. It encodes CASSADRGNNSPLHF.

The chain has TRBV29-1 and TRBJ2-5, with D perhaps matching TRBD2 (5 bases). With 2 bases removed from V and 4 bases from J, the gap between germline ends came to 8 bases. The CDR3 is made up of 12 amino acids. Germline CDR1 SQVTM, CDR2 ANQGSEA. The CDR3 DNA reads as TGCAGCGTTGAAAACGCGGGAGAGACCCAGTACTTC. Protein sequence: CSVENAGETQYF.

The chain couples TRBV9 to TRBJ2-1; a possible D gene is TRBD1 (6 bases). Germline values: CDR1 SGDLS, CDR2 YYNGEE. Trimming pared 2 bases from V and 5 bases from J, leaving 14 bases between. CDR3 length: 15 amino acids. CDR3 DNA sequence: TGTGCCAGCAGCGTCAAGACGAAGGGGGACAATGAGCAGTTCTTC. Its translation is CASSVKTKGDNEQFF.

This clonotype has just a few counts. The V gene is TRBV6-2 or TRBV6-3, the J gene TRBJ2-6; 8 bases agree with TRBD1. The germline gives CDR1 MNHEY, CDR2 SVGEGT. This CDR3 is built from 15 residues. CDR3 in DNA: TGTGGCACCACAACAGGGGGGCTACGGGCCAACGTCCTGACTTTC. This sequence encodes CGTTTGGLRANVLTF.

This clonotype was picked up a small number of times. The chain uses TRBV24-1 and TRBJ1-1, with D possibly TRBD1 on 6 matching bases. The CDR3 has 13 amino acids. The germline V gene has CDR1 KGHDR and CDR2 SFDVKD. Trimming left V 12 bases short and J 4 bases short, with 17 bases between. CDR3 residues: CAAGGGAGTEAFF. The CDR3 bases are TGTGCCGCTGGGGGGGGCGCCGGCACTGAAGCTTTCTTT.

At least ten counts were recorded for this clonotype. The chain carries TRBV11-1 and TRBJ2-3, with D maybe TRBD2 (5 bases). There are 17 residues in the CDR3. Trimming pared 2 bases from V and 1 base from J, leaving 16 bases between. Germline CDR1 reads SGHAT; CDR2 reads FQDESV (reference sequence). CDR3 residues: CASSLSPVGGGTDTQYF. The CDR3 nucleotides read TGTGCCAGCAGCTTAAGCCCCGTCGGAGGAGGCACAGATACGCAGTATTTT.

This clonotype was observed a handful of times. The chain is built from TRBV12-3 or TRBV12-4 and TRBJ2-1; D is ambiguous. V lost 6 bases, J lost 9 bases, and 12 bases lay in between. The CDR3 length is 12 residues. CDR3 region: CASSLMIGEQFF. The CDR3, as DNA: TGTGCCAGCAGCTTGATGATCGGTGAGCAGTTCTTC.

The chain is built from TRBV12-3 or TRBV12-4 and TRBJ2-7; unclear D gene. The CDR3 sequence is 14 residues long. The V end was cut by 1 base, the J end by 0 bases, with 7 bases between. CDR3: CASSLEAASYEQYF. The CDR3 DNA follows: TGTGCCAGCAGTTTAGAGGCAGCCTCCTACGAGCAGTACTTC.

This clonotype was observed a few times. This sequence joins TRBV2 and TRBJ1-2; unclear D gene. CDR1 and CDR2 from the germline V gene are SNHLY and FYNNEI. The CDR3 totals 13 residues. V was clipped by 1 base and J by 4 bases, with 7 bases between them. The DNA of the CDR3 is TGTGCCAGCAGTGAAGAAGTACCCTATGGCTACACCTTC. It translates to CASSEEVPYGYTF.

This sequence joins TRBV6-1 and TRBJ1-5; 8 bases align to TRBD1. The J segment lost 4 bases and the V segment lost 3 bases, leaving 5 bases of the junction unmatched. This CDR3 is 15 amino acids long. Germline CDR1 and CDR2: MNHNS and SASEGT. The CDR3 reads CASSEQGATNQPQHF. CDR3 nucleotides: TGTGCCAGCAGTGAGCAGGGGGCAACAAATCAGCCCCAGCATTTT.

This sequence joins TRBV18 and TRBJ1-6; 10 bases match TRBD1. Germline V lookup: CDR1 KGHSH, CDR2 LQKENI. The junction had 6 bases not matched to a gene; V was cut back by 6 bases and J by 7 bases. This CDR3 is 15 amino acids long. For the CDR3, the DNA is TGTGCCAGCTCGCCGGGACAGGGGAGAAATTCACCCCTCCACTTT. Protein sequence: CASSPGQGRNSPLHF.

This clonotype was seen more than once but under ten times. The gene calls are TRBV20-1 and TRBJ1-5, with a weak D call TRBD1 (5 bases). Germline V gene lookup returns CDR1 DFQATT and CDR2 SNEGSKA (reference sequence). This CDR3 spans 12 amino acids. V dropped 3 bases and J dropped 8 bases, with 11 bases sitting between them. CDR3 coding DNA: TGCAGTGCTAGTACCGGGACGGAGCCCCAGCATTTT. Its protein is CSASTGTEPQHF.